A selection of T cell receptor beta chains follows, all from one sample in a study of blood T cells in healthy people across ages. One entry per CDR3 protein results from TCRdb running MiXCR on the 5' RACE reads. The data hold about 750,000 distinct CDR3 sequences, with approximately 53% observed a single time. The sequencing sample was made of blood. These receptors all stem from a man aged 80 or over in good health. CDR3s include the opening cysteine and the closing phenylalanine or tryptophan.

v_call cdr3_aa
TRBV20-1 CSASPPPHRYAYF
TRBV12-3/TRBV12-4 CASSLGLYEQYF
TRBV5-6 CASSPSGRAVRETQYF
TRBV6-2/TRBV6-3 CASYGLAVHRYAYF
TRBV7-2 CASSRSFRDTQYF
TRBV6-1 CASSPPGLAGVGEETQYF
TRBV25-1 CASSGYRLNTEAFF
TRBV20-1 CSARDPEGFDTEAFF
TRBV20-1 CSVSQGGDQPQHF
TRBV9 CASSVGGGQETQYF
TRBV5-8 CASSRGLAGGPIYAYF
TRBV5-4 CASSLGQARYGYTF
TRBV12-3/TRBV12-4 CASSLGGQSPLHF
TRBV27 CASKQDSRYNSPLHF
TRBV4-2 CASSQDGEGGLKNIQYF
TRBV20-1 CSAREMGYSYEQYF
TRBV29-1 CSVEEGRNEQYF
TRBV5-1 CASSFWGDRSTDTQYF
TRBV27 CASAVRDSYNEQFF
TRBV15 CATSREGTSGEYQEAQYF
TRBV3-1 CASSLGIAGNNEQFF
TRBV12-3/TRBV12-4 CASSTFRDRDYEQYF
TRBV10-3 CAISESTGSYGYTF
TRBV4-2 CASSQDPSGARYAYF
TRBV6-5 CAPRAQGVAKNIQYF
TRBV20-1 CSARDKREGNEQFF